This TCR beta chain was sequenced during a study of cytomegalovirus exposure and HLA in healthy donors (dated by TCRdb to between 2016 and 2019). In terms of the full investigation: An earlier analysis of some 550 of the donors reported approximately 290 Gb of sequence data and around 120 million unique TCR beta sequences from 150 million to 200 million T cells. An earlier analysis of 587 of the donors used high-throughput TCR beta sequencing to judge whether each TCR beta V gene segment behaved as functional or pseudogenic. The study used immunosequencing to profile the T cell repertoires of approximately 630 subjects and linked those repertoires to cytomegalovirus serostatus. HLA typing included class I and class II loci at four-digit resolution. Because of strong linkage in the cohort, roughly five DR-DQ haplotypes were treated as single units for association and clustering. The genetic ancestry cluster associated with self-reported Caucasian donors included around 76% of the 300 to 400 genotyped donors. Roughly 310 gigabases of sequencing data and 80 million or so unique TCR sequences were included in an early release covering several hundred HLA-typed donors. The aim of the study was to test whether cataloging public T cell receptors could identify signatures of past pathogen exposure. The study combined high-throughput TCR immunosequencing, statistical association of individual TCRs with disease status, and machine learning to predict cytomegalovirus infection status. Among roughly 400 genotyped donors of the cohort, an average of roughly 230,000 unique TCR beta nucleotide sequences was sequenced per donor, of which 15% to 20% were non-productive. A later genetic analysis used genome-wide SNP genotypes for about 60% of the roughly 670 donors, treating that subset as a discovery cohort. All discovery cohort repertoires had been generated on a single sequencing platform. Typing coverage varied by locus: roughly 629-630 donors for A, B, C, DRB1 and DQB1; approximately 500 for DQA1; about 600 for DPA1; approximately 470 for DPB1. In addition to the first cohort of 666 subjects, a separate validation cohort of some 120 different subjects was used. Donor age, sex, ethnicity and CMV serostatus were collected together with the repertoire data. Rather than drawing on any new phenotypic data, the later analysis identified candidate immune exposures from TCR beta sequences and the way those sequences occurred across donors. In a later analysis, previously published TCR beta repertoires from about 670 donors were re-analyzed and high-resolution HLA genotyping was added so that TCR occurrence patterns could be studied. Overall study outcomes, separate from this receptor: Specific HLA alleles were associated with some 15,000 TCR beta sequences at a false discovery rate of 0.05 in a later analysis. The authors suggested that the approach could potentially be generalized to other disease states and immunological phenotypes. This cohort had only TCR beta chains sequenced, and the lack of alpha or paired-chain data limited which features could be detected. Presence/absence analyses assumed roughly uniform sequencing depth across donors, an assumption that may not hold. A later genetic analysis associated a missense DCLRE1C variant with V-gene and J-gene trimming of TCR beta chains, and an independent cohort replicated the association. Cytomegalovirus status was reported to be diagnosed by the classifier with high specificity and sensitivity in both the original and validation cohorts. In a later analysis, HLA-associated TCR beta chains were found to be more clonally expanded and to have lower generation probabilities than equally common non-associated chains. According to a later analysis, parvovirus B19, influenza, CMV and Epstein-Barr virus appeared linked to several top co-occurrence clusters. In an earlier analysis of under 600 of the donors, most TCR beta V segments were observed in productive rearrangements about 90% or about 30% of the time, broadly matching IMGT annotations. A few of the identified cytomegalovirus-associated TCR beta chains were confirmed in vitro to be specific for cytomegalovirus antigens. A further reported finding was that TCR beta sequences accurately predicted the HLA-A and HLA-B alleles for most subjects in the first cohort. Most CMV-associated TCR beta chains appeared to be HLA-restricted in a later analysis, and the HLA associations seemed to be driven largely by CMV exposure. Immune exposure information for the cohort was limited to CMV serostatus. In a later analysis, the rate of TCR association differed among HLA loci, with DRB1 alleles having the most associated TCRs and HLA-C alleles having the fewest. Because the 87-base-pair reads could not distinguish some IMGT-functional V segments, including TRBV6-2 and TRBV6-3, those segments were excluded. A group of highly shared sequence variants was considered likely to be a technical artifact of the sequencing pipeline. Most TCR sequences were seen in very few donors, while some public TCRs were found in many individuals. Linkage disequilibrium might explain the correlated functional status among segregating V segments, but an unknown experimental factor could not be excluded. In the study, about 150 TCR beta chains were listed as associated with cytomegalovirus. A later genetic analysis reported fewer N-insertions in productive TCRs among donors in an Asian-associated ancestry cluster than the roughly 640-donor mean. Assigning TCR associations to individual alleles was difficult when HLA alleles, especially DR and DQ, strongly co-occurred. Because counts were too low, approximately 18 rarely observed V segments, including chromosome 9 orphons, were excluded from the earlier analysis of 587 of the donors. Because HLA typing was missing for some donors at each locus, association tests included only the typed subset.

The cohort was made up of 650 to 700 healthy bone marrow donors. At the time of sampling, every cohort member was nominally healthy, though immune exposures that went unrecorded were likely present. The donor tested CMV seropositive and was one of the 289 seropositive cohort members. Every donor gave a peripheral blood sample, and the peripheral blood mononuclear cells from that sample were used for TCR beta sequencing. The Qiagen DNeasy Blood Extraction Kit was used to extract genomic DNA from the blood cell samples. A distance of 14 bases separates the germline ends of V and J, which lose 2 bases and 6 bases respectively. Inclusive of the bounding cysteine and phenylalanine, the CDR3 is 15 residues long. The entry retains the CDR3 DNA only, 45 bases that are in frame from base 1. CDR1 and CDR2 were assigned from the germline V gene (reference sequence) as SEHNR and FQNEAQ. Library preparation was by the immunoSEQ multiplex PCR assay. For the multiplex PCR, a mixture combining 60 forward primers for TCR Vbeta segments and 13 reverse primers for TCR Jbeta segments was used. The CDR3 region of rearranged TCR beta genes was amplified from genomic DNA by a multiplex PCR assay. On the Illumina HiSeq System, the amplified TCR beta libraries were sequenced as 87-base-pair reads. The original pipeline was this. A later analysis tallied around 87 million unique TCR beta chains across the 610 or so repertoires, and around 9.9 million of those chains were shared by two or more donors. Raw reads were error-corrected and collapsed into unique sequences by a nearest-neighbor algorithm in which closely related sequences were merged to remove PCR and sequencing errors. V, D and J gene segments were assigned by aligning CDR3 sequences to IMGT reference sequences. Each retained sequence needed at least a six-nucleotide match to both a V gene segment and a J gene segment. A rearrangement was called productive if the CDR3 had no stop codons and remained in frame with V and J, and every other rearrangement was called non-productive. Following IMGT convention, CDR3 was defined as the stretch from the second conserved V-encoded cysteine to the conserved J-encoded phenylalanine. Sequences without an unambiguous match to a single V gene segment were excluded from the earlier analysis of about 600 of the donors. An earlier analysis of fewer than 750 of the donors classified V segments as functional when productive rearrangements were above 56.7% and as segregating when the standard deviation between donors was above 5%. A statistical classification framework was built for diagnosing cytomegalovirus status from the catalog of TCR beta chain sequences. A later analysis assigned V and J genes by comparing TCR nucleotide sequences with IMGT/GENE-DB human TR gene sequences. A later analysis assigned CDR3 sequences and most-parsimonious VDJ recombination scenarios with the TCRdist pipeline. In a later analysis, every TCR beta chain was defined by the combination of its CDR3 amino acid sequence and its V-gene family, and reads without a unique V-gene family were dropped. A later analysis removed 592 highly shared, low-generation-probability nucleotide sequences to deal with suspected cross-contamination and a sequencing artifact. In a later analysis, a clonal expansion index was calculated for each public chain from normalized within-repertoire ranks of inferred template counts. A later analysis computed generation probabilities with a VDJ recombination model fitted to out-of-frame rearrangements, and checked the results against IGoR. In a later analysis, TCR-TCR, TCR-HLA and TCR-CMV co-occurrence was scored with hypergeometric tests, and a repertoire-size bias correction was applied to TCR pairs. A later analysis estimated false discovery rates by permuting HLA or CMV assignments 20 times. A later analysis grouped co-occurring TCRs with DBSCAN, adding TCRdist sequence similarity when clustering within HLA-allele-positive subsets. Co-occurrence clustering excluded repertoires with fewer than 30,000 or more than 120,000 public chains, plus five with anomalous nucleotide sharing. TCRdb mirrors the immuneACCESS table, restricted to in-frame sequences. Some clones are absent from its copies; in checked studies, under half trace to an unresolved V gene, and the reason for the others is unknown. For V, J and clone size, that table is used; D and trimming come from the DNA. The table for this sample lists over 200,000 clones; around 80% of them were counted only once. Clones ranked in the top ten supply 2.5% to 3% of the sample.

Regarding this clone: No cognate antigen has been identified for it. It has no much larger one-base neighbor in the sample; base qualities were not kept.

The receptor was isolated from a woman aged 55-70 years in good health and CMV-seropositive. The sequencing input was PBMCs. The chain uses TRBV7-9 and TRBJ1-3, with TRBD1 as a weak D call on 6 bases. CDR3 reads: CASSLSGGYSNTIYF. The DNA sequence is given as TGTGCCAGCAGCTTATCGGGGGGCTACTCAAACACCATATATTTT.